Sequencing of this T cell receptor (beta chain) was carried out in a study of blood T cell repertoires in COVID-19. Whole-study context: Acute-phase and convalescent COVID-19 samples originated in the United States, Italy and Spain. In each case, the material was cDNA or gDNA derived from T cells, B-cell-depleted T cells, or PBMCs.

CDR1 and CDR2 (germline): LNHDA, SQIVND (reference sequence). This CDR3 spans 13 amino acids. Between the trimmed V and J ends, which lost 6 bases and 4 bases, there was a span of 12 bases. Authors' data handling: The authors estimated nucleated cell counts from reference gene primer amplification. Measured with immunoSEQ multiplex PCR; TCRdb has only the in-frame clones, and not every one. V and J calls and clone size follow that table, whereas D and trimming were derived from the DNA. The data show over 200,000 clones, approximately 82% seen once. Specimen: peripheral blood. The TCR was taken from a middle-aged woman with acute or convalescent COVID-19. V gene TRBV19 combines with J gene TRBJ1-2; D might be TRBD1 (5 bases). CDR3 in amino acids: CASSSQGIYGYTF. The CDR3 bases are TGTGCCAGTAGCTCGCAGGGTATCTATGGCTACACCTTC.